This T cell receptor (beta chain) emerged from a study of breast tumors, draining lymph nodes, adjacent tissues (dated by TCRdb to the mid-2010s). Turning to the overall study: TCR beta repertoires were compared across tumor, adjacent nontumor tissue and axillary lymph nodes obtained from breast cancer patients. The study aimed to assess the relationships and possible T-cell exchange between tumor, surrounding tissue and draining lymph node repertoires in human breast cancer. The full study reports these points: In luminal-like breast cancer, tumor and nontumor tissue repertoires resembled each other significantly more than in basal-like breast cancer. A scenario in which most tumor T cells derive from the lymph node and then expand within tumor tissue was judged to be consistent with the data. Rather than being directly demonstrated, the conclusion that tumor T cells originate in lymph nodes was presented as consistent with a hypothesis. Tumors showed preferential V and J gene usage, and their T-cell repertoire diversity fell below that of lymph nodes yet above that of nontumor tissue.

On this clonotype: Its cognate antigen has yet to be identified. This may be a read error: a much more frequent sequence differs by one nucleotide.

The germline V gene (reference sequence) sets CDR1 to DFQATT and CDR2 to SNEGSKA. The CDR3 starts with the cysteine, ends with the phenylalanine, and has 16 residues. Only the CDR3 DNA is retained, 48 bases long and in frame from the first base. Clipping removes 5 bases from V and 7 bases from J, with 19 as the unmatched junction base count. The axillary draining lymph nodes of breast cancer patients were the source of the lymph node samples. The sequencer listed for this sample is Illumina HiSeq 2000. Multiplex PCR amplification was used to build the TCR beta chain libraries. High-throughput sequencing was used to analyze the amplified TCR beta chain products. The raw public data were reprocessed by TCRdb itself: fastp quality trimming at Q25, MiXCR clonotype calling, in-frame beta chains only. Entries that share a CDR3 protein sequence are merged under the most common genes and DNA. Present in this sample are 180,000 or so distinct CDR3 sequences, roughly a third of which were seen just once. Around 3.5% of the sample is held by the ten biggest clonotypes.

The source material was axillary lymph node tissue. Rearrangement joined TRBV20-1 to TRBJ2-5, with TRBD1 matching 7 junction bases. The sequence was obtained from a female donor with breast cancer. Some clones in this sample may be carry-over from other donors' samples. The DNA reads TGCAGTGCTGGGTCCCAAGACAGGGCGGCCAAGAGGACCCAGTACTTC. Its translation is CSAGSQDRAAKRTQYF.